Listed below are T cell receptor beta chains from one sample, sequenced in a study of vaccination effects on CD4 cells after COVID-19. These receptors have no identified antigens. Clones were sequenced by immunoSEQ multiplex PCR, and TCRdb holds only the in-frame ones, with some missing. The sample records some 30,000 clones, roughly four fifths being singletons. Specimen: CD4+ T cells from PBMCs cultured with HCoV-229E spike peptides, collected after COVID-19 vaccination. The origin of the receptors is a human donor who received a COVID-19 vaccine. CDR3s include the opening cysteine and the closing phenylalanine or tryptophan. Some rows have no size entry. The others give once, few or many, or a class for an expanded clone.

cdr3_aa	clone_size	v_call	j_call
CASRGRYSNQPQHF	.	TRBV2	TRBJ1-5
CASKGTDNSPLHF	.	TRBV6-5	TRBJ1-6
CASSLGGRGNYGYTF	.	TRBV5-4	TRBJ1-2
CASRQGSNQPQHF	.	TRBV6-5	TRBJ1-5
CASRQGTEAFF	.	TRBV6-6	TRBJ1-1
CASSGKVNQPQHF	.	TRBV6-5	TRBJ1-5
CASSWTANTEAFF	.	TRBV6-5	TRBJ1-1
CASSYRDRTEAFF	few	TRBV27	TRBJ1-1
CASSTDRRTQYF	.	TRBV5-1	TRBJ2-5
CAWTDGTYEQYF	.	TRBV30	TRBJ2-7
CASSARGQSTEAFF	.	TRBV11-3	TRBJ1-1
CSVAPGDQETQYF	.	TRBV29-1	TRBJ2-5
CASRPSGGLLEQYF	.	TRBV14	TRBJ2-7
CASRAGTGSTGELFF	few	TRBV6-5	TRBJ2-2
CAPALSGNTGELFF	once	TRBV9	TRBJ2-2